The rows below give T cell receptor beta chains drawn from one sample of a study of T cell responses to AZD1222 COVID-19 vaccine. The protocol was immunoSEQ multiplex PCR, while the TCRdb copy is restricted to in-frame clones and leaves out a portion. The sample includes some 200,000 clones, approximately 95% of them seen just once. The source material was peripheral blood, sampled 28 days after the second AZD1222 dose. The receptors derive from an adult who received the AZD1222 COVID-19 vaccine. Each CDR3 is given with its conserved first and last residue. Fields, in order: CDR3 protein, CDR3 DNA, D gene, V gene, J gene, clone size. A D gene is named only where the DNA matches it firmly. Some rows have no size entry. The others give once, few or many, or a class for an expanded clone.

CDR3: CASSLNPGGGETQYF
DNA: TGTGCCAGCAGCCTTAATCCAGGGGGCGGAGAGACCCAGTACTTC
D: TRBD1
V: TRBV7-3
J: TRBJ2-5
size: .

CDR3: CATSGGPKSNEKLFF
DNA: TGTGCCACCAGTGGGGGGCCCAAATCTAATGAAAAACTGTTTTTT
D: .
V: TRBV24-1
J: TRBJ1-4
size: .

CDR3: CASSQEGQGGQPQHF
DNA: TGCGCCAGCAGCCAAGAGGGTCAGGGGGGCCAGCCCCAGCATTTT
D: TRBD1
V: TRBV4-1
J: TRBJ1-5
size: .

CDR3: CASSDGTGGTYEQYF
DNA: TGTGCCAGCAGTGACGGGACAGGGGGAACCTACGAGCAGTACTTC
D: TRBD1
V: TRBV6-1
J: TRBJ2-7
size: .

CDR3: CASSLQGARQPQHF
DNA: TGTGCCAGCAGCCTACAGGGGGCGCGACAGCCCCAGCATTTT
D: TRBD1
V: TRBV11-2
J: TRBJ1-5
size: .

CDR3: CASSNGLGSYEQYF
DNA: TGTGCCAGTAGTAACGGACTCGGCTCCTACGAGCAGTACTTC
D: .
V: TRBV19
J: TRBJ2-7
size: .

CDR3: CASSSSLGTVNQPQHF
DNA: TGTGCCAGCAGCTCATCCCTGGGGACAGTCAATCAGCCCCAGCATTTT
D: TRBD1
V: TRBV7-2
J: TRBJ1-5
size: few

CDR3: CASSLAPTADTQYF
DNA: TGTGCCAGCAGCTTAGCCCCGACAGCAGATACGCAGTATTTT
D: .
V: TRBV11-2
J: TRBJ2-3
size: .

CDR3: CASSWSTGELFF
DNA: TGTGCCAGCAGCTGGTCCACCGGGGAGCTGTTTTTT
D: .
V: TRBV11-2
J: TRBJ2-2
size: once

CDR3: CASSSPGVGQYF
DNA: TGTGCCAGCAGCTCCCCTGGGGTGGGGCAGTACTTC
D: .
V: TRBV11-2
J: TRBJ2-7
size: once

CDR3: CASSLGQTNYGYTF
DNA: TGTGCCAGCAGCCTGGGACAGACCAACTATGGCTACACCTTC
D: TRBD1
V: TRBV7-9
J: TRBJ1-2
size: .

CDR3: CASRGPKETQYF
DNA: TGTGCCAGCCGGGGGCCCAAAGAGACCCAGTACTTC
D: .
V: TRBV6-5
J: TRBJ2-5
size: .

CDR3: CASSPGGYTEAFF
DNA: TGCGCCAGCAGCCCGGGTGGATACACTGAAGCTTTCTTT
D: .
V: TRBV4-1
J: TRBJ1-1
size: .

CDR3: CASSDPGMMNTEAFF
DNA: TGTGCCAGCAGTGATCCTGGGATGATGAACACTGAAGCTTTCTTT
D: .
V: TRBV25-1
J: TRBJ1-1
size: .

CDR3: CASSLDSSYNSPLHF
DNA: TGTGCCAGCAGTCTTGACAGTTCCTATAATTCACCCCTCCACTTT
D: .
V: TRBV6-5
J: TRBJ1-6
size: .

CDR3: CASRRQTYSNQPQHF
DNA: TGTGCCAGCAGGCGACAGACCTATAGCAATCAGCCCCAGCATTTT
D: .
V: TRBV27
J: TRBJ1-5
size: .

CDR3: CASSEGQGSQPQHF
DNA: TGTGCCAGCAGTGAGGGACAGGGGAGCCAGCCCCAGCATTTT
D: TRBD1
V: TRBV6-1
J: TRBJ1-5
size: .

CDR3: CATSRETGPNTF
DNA: TGTGCCACCAGCAGAGAGACAGGGCCTAACACCTTC
D: TRBD1
V: TRBV15
J: TRBJ1-2
size: .

CDR3: CASSVGDNSPLHF
DNA: TGTGCCAGCTCGGTTGGGGATAATTCACCCCTCCACTTT
D: .
V: TRBV6-1
J: TRBJ1-6
size: .

CDR3: CASSEGVSNQPQHF
DNA: TGTGCCTCCTCTGAAGGGGTTAGCAATCAGCCCCAGCATTTT
D: .
V: TRBV18
J: TRBJ1-5
size: .

CDR3: CASSNGQGNTGELFF
DNA: TGCGCCAGCAGCAATGGACAGGGAAACACCGGGGAGCTGTTTTTT
D: TRBD1
V: TRBV5-1
J: TRBJ2-2
size: .

CDR3: CASISGYQPQHF
DNA: TGTGCCAGCATCTCAGGTTATCAGCCCCAGCATTTT
D: .
V: TRBV28
J: TRBJ1-5
size: few

CDR3: CASSLGLQGQPQHF
DNA: TGTGCCAGCAGTTTGGGGCTCCAGGGGCAGCCCCAGCATTTT
D: .
V: TRBV6-2/TRBV6-3
J: TRBJ1-5
size: .

CDR3: CASSQTETVRSSPLHF
DNA: TGTGCCAGCAGCCAAACCGAGACAGTCCGGTCTTCACCCCTCCACTTT
D: .
V: TRBV3-1/TRBV3-2
J: TRBJ1-6
size: .

CDR3: CASSDGRGYYGYTF
DNA: TGTGCCAGCAGCGACGGACGGGGATACTATGGCTACACCTTC
D: .
V: TRBV9
J: TRBJ1-2
size: once

CDR3: CASKGQTNTGELFF
DNA: TGTGCCAGCAAGGGACAGACTAACACCGGGGAGCTGTTTTTT
D: TRBD1
V: TRBV6-5
J: TRBJ2-2
size: .

CDR3: CASSQNTGGNTEAFF
DNA: TGTGCCAGCAGCCAAAATACAGGGGGGAACACTGAAGCTTTCTTT
D: TRBD1
V: TRBV3-1/TRBV3-2
J: TRBJ1-1
size: .

CDR3: CASSEGGPDRWSEPLHF
DNA: TGTGCCAGCAGTGAAGGGGGTCCGGACAGGTGGTCAGAACCCCTCCACTTT
D: TRBD1
V: TRBV2
J: TRBJ1-6
size: .

CDR3: CASSVGRQGQSPLHF
DNA: TGTGCCAGCAGCGTAGGGCGACAGGGGCAATCACCCCTCCACTTT
D: TRBD1
V: TRBV9
J: TRBJ1-6
size: .

CDR3: CASSQRRDQETQYF
DNA: TGTGCCAGCAGCCAGAGACGGGACCAAGAGACCCAGTACTTC
D: .
V: TRBV3-1/TRBV3-2
J: TRBJ2-5
size: .

CDR3: CASSQEGAFGEAFF
DNA: TGTGCCAGCAGCCAAGAGGGAGCTTTTGGTGAAGCTTTCTTT
D: .
V: TRBV3-1/TRBV3-2
J: TRBJ1-1
size: .

CDR3: CASSQGLGAGEKTQYF
DNA: TGCGCCAGCAGCCAAGGACTTGGGGCAGGGGAGAAGACCCAGTACTTC
D: .
V: TRBV4-1
J: TRBJ2-5
size: .

CDR3: CASSRQVESGNTIYF
DNA: TGTGCCAGCTCACGTCAGGTCGAATCTGGAAACACCATATATTTT
D: .
V: TRBV18
J: TRBJ1-3
size: .